This T cell receptor (beta chain) was retrieved from a study of blood T cell repertoires in COVID-19. The germline gives CDR1 SGHNT, CDR2 YYREEE (reference sequence). Trimming cost V 4 bases and J 3 bases, with 18 bases left between them. The CDR3 has 16 amino acids. Using immunoSEQ multiplex PCR, the repertoire was profiled, and TCRdb retains in-frame clones only, with some absent. The sample has more than 110,000 clones; roughly 90% are singletons. This clone was observed once. The material sequenced was peripheral blood. The TCR comes from a man in his fifties with active or convalescent COVID-19. The chain uses TRBV5-4 and TRBJ2-3, with D perhaps matching TRBD2 (6 bases). This chain's CDR3 is CASSEDYATDTDTQYF. CDR3 coding DNA: TGTGCCAGCAGCGAGGACTACGCCACCGATACAGATACGCAGTATTTT.